The clone carrying this TCR beta chain has just a few counts. What it binds is not known. This sample was taken from a study of identical twins. Study outcomes and limitations: Clonotypes of the beta chain that were abundant in cord blood carried fewer insertions (memory repertoires showed none). Low generation-probability sequences were in excess among twin-shared out-of-frame alpha sequences.

V shed 1 base and J shed 4 bases, with 13 bases lying between them. The CDR3 covers 16 residues. CDR1 is MNHEY, CDR2 SMNVEV, per germline (reference sequence). In TCRdb, the 5' RACE reads were re-called with MiXCR into one record per CDR3 protein. The repertoire holds hundreds of thousands of distinct CDR3 sequences, around an eighth seen once, with around 1.5% in the top ten. The sample was also linked to a second study, of yellow fever vaccine responses in identical twins.

The chain is built from TRBV27 and TRBJ2-2, with a possible D match to TRBD2 (5 bases). The sequence derives from a woman aged 18 to 35 in good health. Sequenced sample: PBMCs. CDR3 coding DNA: TGTGCCAGCAGTTTATATGCGGGCGCGGGCACCGGGGAGCTGTTTTTT. This codes for CASSLYAGAGTGELFF.